This T cell receptor beta chain originates from a study of T cell responses to AZD1222 COVID-19 vaccine. Study-wide results and caveats: Seropositive at baseline were only a handful of AZD1222 recipients. CD4 TCRs associated with vaccination spanned spike, dominating at 160-218 and 743-854. Reportedly, nearly half of unique spike TCRs recognized epitopes outside B.1.351/B.1.1.7 mutations. The repertoires were collected only after the peak T cell response.

Germline V CDR1 and CDR2: MNHEY, SVGAGI. V was pared by 8 bases and J by 3 bases, with 11 bases between. The CDR3 extends over 12 amino acids. With regard to this clone: Its antigen is as yet unknown.

Method: immunoSEQ multiplex PCR; TCRdb's copy keeps in-frame clones and lacks some. The table shows about 150,000 clones, with 80% to 90% occurring only once. The TCR comes from an adult in good health. This specimen consisted of peripheral blood, obtained on day 0 of MenACWY control vaccination. V and J are TRBV6-5 and TRBJ2-7; possibly TRBD1 for D (6 bases). As DNA, the CDR3 is TGTGCCAGCTATGACAGGTTCTACGAGCAGTACTTC. Its translation is CASYDRFYEQYF.